These 7 T cell receptor beta chains came from one sample sequenced in a study of read filtering for tumor transcriptome and immune sequencing. From roughly 390 ng of RNA, a library with molecular barcoded alpha/delta and beta/gamma adaptors was made. A single record per CDR3 protein comes from TCRdb applying MiXCR to the reads. The repertoire includes more than 30,000 distinct CDR3 sequences, approximately 13% of them detected once, and around 36% sits in the top ten. The specimen sequenced was a population of CD138-negative cells sorted from bone marrow. The receptors shown here come from a donor aged 40 or older with multiple myeloma.

This clonotype was observed many times. This chain links TRBV15 with TRBJ1-5; D is perhaps TRBD1 (5 bases). The CDR3 runs 15 residues. Trimming stripped 5 bases from V and 3 bases from J, with 14 bases between. The germline V gene has CDR1 LNHNV and CDR2 YYDKDF (reference sequence). The CDR3 region is CATSPRRGVNQPQHF. In DNA, the CDR3 is TGTGCCACCAGCCCAAGACGGGGGGTCAATCAGCCCCAGCATTTT.

Many counts were recorded for this clonotype. The V gene is TRBV6-2 or TRBV6-3, the J gene TRBJ2-5; unclear D gene. Germline lookup yields CDR1 MNHEY and CDR2 SVGEGT. V dropped 6 bases and J dropped 5 bases, with 19 bases sitting between them. The CDR3 is 15 amino acids. The CDR3, as DNA: TGTGCCAGCAGCCCTCGGACCTTCCTCAGGGAGACCCAGTACTTC. Translating gives CASSPRTFLRETQYF.

This clonotype showed up just a few times. V and J are TRBV30 and TRBJ1-6; D is perhaps TRBD1 (5 bases). The CDR3 extends over 15 amino acids. The V gene's germline CDR1 is GTSNPN and CDR2 SVGIG (reference sequence). Trimming cost V 2 bases and J 11 bases, with 19 bases left between them. The CDR3 region has the DNA TGTGCCTGGAGTAGGGACTCCCTGGCTACTCCACCCCTCCACTTT. Translating gives CAWSRDSLATPPLHF. The variable domain in full, completed from reference TRBV30 and TRBJ1-6, reads SQTIHQWPATLVQPVGSPLSLECTVEGTSNPNLYWYRQAAGRGLQLLFYSVGIGQISSEVPQNLSASRPQDRQFILSSKKLLLSDSGFYLCAWSRDSLATPPLHFGNGTRLTVT.

The rearrangement uses TRBV7-6 and TRBJ2-5, with D tentatively TRBD2 (6 bases). Germline loops: CDR1 SGHVS, CDR2 FNYEAQ. V was pared by 3 bases and J by 5 bases, with 10 bases between. The CDR3 sequence is 13 residues long. CDR3 region: CASSFPGAETQYF. CDR3 nucleotide sequence: TGTGCCAGCAGCTTCCCGGGAGCGGAGACCCAGTACTTC.

The sample holds a few counts of this clonotype. At one of its ends the junction is not consistent with the germline gene, which may arise from a read error. The chain uses TRBV7-2 and TRBJ2-1; the match to TRBD2 covers 13 bases. The CDR3 loop spans 19 amino acids. CDR1 is SGHTA and CDR2 is FQGNSA in the germline V gene. CDR3 sequence (DNA): TGTGCCAGCAGCTTAGGACTAGCGGGAGGAAAGCTTGGCTACAATGAGAAGTTCTTC. Its protein is CASSLGLAGGKLGYNEKFF.

This clonotype was counted at least ten times. The chain couples TRBV4-2 to TRBJ2-3; 8 bases line up with TRBD2. Germline V gives CDR1 LGHNA, CDR2 YNFKEQ. V lost 4 bases to trimming and J lost 4 bases; unmatched junction nucleotides: 4. This CDR3 contains 14 residues. CDR3: CASSRAGVPDTQYF. In DNA, the CDR3 is TGTGCCAGCAGCCGAGCGGGAGTTCCAGATACGCAGTATTTT.

As to this clonotype: The junction and the germline gene differ at one end; a read error may be behind it. The J gene is TRBJ2-2, the V gene TRBV14; maybe TRBD2 (5 bases). Germline V gene lookup returns CDR1 SGHDN and CDR2 FVKESK. The CDR3 is 13 residues long. The CDR3 region is CASSHQFTGELLF. Written as DNA, the CDR3 is TGTGCCAGCAGCCACCAGTTCACCGGGGAGCTGCTTTTT.